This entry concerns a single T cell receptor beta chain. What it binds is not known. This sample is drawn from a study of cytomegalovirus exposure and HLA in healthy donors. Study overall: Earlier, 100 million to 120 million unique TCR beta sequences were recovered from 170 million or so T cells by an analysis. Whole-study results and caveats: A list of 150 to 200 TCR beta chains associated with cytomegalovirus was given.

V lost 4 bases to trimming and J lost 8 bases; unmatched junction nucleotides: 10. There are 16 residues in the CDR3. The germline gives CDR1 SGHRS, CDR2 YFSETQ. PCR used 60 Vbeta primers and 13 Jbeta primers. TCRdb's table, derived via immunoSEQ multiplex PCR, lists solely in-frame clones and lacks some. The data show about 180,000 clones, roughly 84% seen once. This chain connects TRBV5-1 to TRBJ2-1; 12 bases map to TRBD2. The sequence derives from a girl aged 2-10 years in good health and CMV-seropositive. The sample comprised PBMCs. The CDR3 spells CASSDYTSSGRDEQFF. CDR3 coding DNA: TGCGCCAGCAGCGACTATACGTCTAGCGGGAGGGATGAGCAGTTCTTC.